Listed below are T cell receptor beta chains from one sample, sequenced in a study of T cell responses to AZD1222 COVID-19 vaccine. The protocol was immunoSEQ multiplex PCR, while the TCRdb copy is restricted to in-frame clones and leaves out a portion. This table holds tens of thousands of clones, roughly nine tenths found once. The sample was peripheral blood, taken 28 days after the second AZD1222 dose. The receptors derive from an adult who received the AZD1222 COVID-19 vaccine. Both conserved end residues are part of each CDR3. The order of the fields is clone size, J gene, V gene, D gene, CDR3 DNA, CDR3 protein. The D gene is left open where the match is weak. Clone sizes are given selectively: once, few, many, or a class where the clone is expanded.

.,TRBJ1-2,TRBV19,.,TGTGCCAGTGGGGGACAAGGCTATGGCTACACCTTC,CASGGQGYGYTF
few,TRBJ2-7,TRBV5-1,.,TGCGCCAGCAGCTTCATTAGCGGTTCAAGCTCCTACGAGCAGTACTTC,CASSFISGSSSYEQYF
.,TRBJ2-6,TRBV6-6,.,TGTGCCAGCGAGATGGGGACCAGCTCTGGGGCCAACGTCCTGACTTTC,CASEMGTSSGANVLTF
.,TRBJ1-2,TRBV29-1,.,TGCAGCGTTACGGGACGGTTGAACTATGGCTACACCTTC,CSVTGRLNYGYTF
.,TRBJ2-1,TRBV12-5,TRBD1,TGTGCTAGTGGGACAGGGGGGGAATACAATGAGCAGTTCTTC,CASGTGGEYNEQFF
.,TRBJ2-1,TRBV3-1/TRBV3-2,.,TGTGCCAGCAGCCAGACCAGGGAGGTGGGCTACAATGAGCAGTTCTTC,CASSQTREVGYNEQFF
.,TRBJ2-7,TRBV5-1,.,TGCGCCAGCAGCTTGGCGGGCTCCTCCTACGAGCAGTACTTC,CASSLAGSSYEQYF
.,TRBJ2-5,TRBV19,.,TGTGCCAGTTCCCGGGGGATCCAAGAGACCCAGTACTTC,CASSRGIQETQYF
.,TRBJ2-3,TRBV27,TRBD2,TGTGCCAGCAAGTGGCGGGAGTCGTCAGATACGCAGTATTTT,CASKWRESSDTQYF
.,TRBJ2-3,TRBV7-8,.,TGTGCCAGCAGCCATGCCACAGATACGCAGTATTTT,CASSHATDTQYF
.,TRBJ2-2,TRBV5-4,TRBD2,TGTGCCAGCAGCGTAGGACTAGAGAACACCGGGGAGCTGTTTTTT,CASSVGLENTGELFF
once,TRBJ1-5,TRBV16,.,TGTGCCAGCAGCGCGACGTCTTCCCAGCATTTT,CASSATSSQHF
.,TRBJ2-1,TRBV4-3,TRBD2,TGCGCCAGCAGCCAAGAGTCCGGGCTAGCGGGAGGAGAAAATGAGCAGTTCTTC,CASSQESGLAGGENEQFF
.,TRBJ1-2,TRBV29-1,.,TGCAGCGTTGAAGGACAGCATAACTATGGCTACACCTTC,CSVEGQHNYGYTF
.,TRBJ1-2,TRBV19,.,TGTGCCAGTACCCTAGGAGGGTTCGGGGAGGATGGCTACACCTTC,CASTLGGFGEDGYTF
.,TRBJ1-4,TRBV5-6,.,TGTGCCAGCAGCAGTCCAGGGCCGAATGAAAAACTGTTTTTT,CASSSPGPNEKLFF
few,TRBJ1-3,TRBV5-6,.,TGTGCCAGCAGCTTCGGAGGGGTTAACTCTGGAAACACCATATATTTT,CASSFGGVNSGNTIYF
.,TRBJ2-7,TRBV5-6,TRBD2,TGTGCCAGCAGCTACTGGGGGGGACTAGCTTACGAGCAGTACTTC,CASSYWGGLAYEQYF
.,TRBJ1-6,TRBV29-1,.,TGCAGCGTTGCGGATGGCGGTACCCTCCACTTT,CSVADGGTLHF
.,TRBJ2-1,TRBV12-3/TRBV12-4,.,TGTGCCAGCAACCCGGCCACGGGAGATGAGCAGTTCTTC,CASNPATGDEQFF
.,TRBJ1-1,TRBV12-3/TRBV12-4,.,TGTGCCAGCAGTTTAGGGTCCGGCGCTGAAGCTTTCTTT,CASSLGSGAEAFF
.,TRBJ1-3,TRBV5-1,.,TGCGCCAGCAGCTTGGACGGCGAAAACACCATATATTTT,CASSLDGENTIYF
.,TRBJ1-2,TRBV9,.,TGTGCCAGCAGCCATGAGATGGGTCGGGCCGAAGGCTACACCTTC,CASSHEMGRAEGYTF
.,TRBJ1-6,TRBV30,.,TGTGCCTGGAGTGGGAGGCTTGCCTTTAATTCACCCCTCCACTTT,CAWSGRLAFNSPLHF
.,TRBJ2-1,TRBV12-3/TRBV12-4,.,TGTGCCAGCAGCCGGTATGAGCAGTTCTTC,CASSRYEQFF
.,TRBJ1-1,TRBV6-4,.,TGTGCCAGCAGGGACACCTCGTTGAACACTGAAGCTTTCTTT,CASRDTSLNTEAFF
.,TRBJ1-1,TRBV11-3,.,TGTGCCAGCAGCTTAGATCCGGTTAACACTGAAGCTTTCTTT,CASSLDPVNTEAFF
.,TRBJ2-7,TRBV10-3,.,TGTGCCATCAGTGTAAGGGGGGGGTCGGGCTACGAGCAGTACTTC,CAISVRGGSGYEQYF
.,TRBJ1-2,TRBV5-4,.,TGTGCCAGCAGCCCTGGAGGGACTAACTATGGCTACACCTTC,CASSPGGTNYGYTF
.,TRBJ2-2,TRBV5-6,.,TGTGCCAGCAGCTTGGTAGGGGTTGACGGGGAGCTGTTTTTT,CASSLVGVDGELFF
.,TRBJ2-3,TRBV6-5,TRBD1,TGTGCCAGCAAGGGGGCCCCCTTTCACACAGATACGCAGTATTTT,CASKGAPFHTDTQYF
.,TRBJ1-6,TRBV18,.,TGTGCCAGCTCACCAAATAGGGGACGAAATTCACCCCTCCACTTT,CASSPNRGRNSPLHF
.,TRBJ1-3,TRBV30,.,TGTGCCTGGAGAGAGACACTACACTCTGGAAACACCATATATTTT,CAWRETLHSGNTIYF
.,TRBJ2-7,TRBV6-2/TRBV6-3,.,TGTGCCAGCAGTTACGAGGTGTATGACGAGCAGTACTTC,CASSYEVYDEQYF
.,TRBJ2-7,TRBV7-9,.,TGTGCCAGCAGCCGCGGGACAGAACTCTACGAGCAGTACTTC,CASSRGTELYEQYF
.,TRBJ2-7,TRBV4-1,TRBD1,TGCGCCAGCAGCCAAGACTCTACTAGCCGTTTCTCGACAGGGGGGATCTACGAGCAGTACTTC,CASSQDSTSRFSTGGIYEQYF
.,TRBJ2-3,TRBV7-9,TRBD2,TGTGCCAGCAGCCCGGGACTAGCGGGGACGGGCACAGATACGCAGTATTTT,CASSPGLAGTGTDTQYF
.,TRBJ2-7,TRBV6-5,TRBD1,TGTGCCAGCAGTTGGTCGACAGGGGGGAACTACGAGCAGTACTTC,CASSWSTGGNYEQYF
.,TRBJ1-6,TRBV11-2,.,TGTGCCAGCACCGGACTTGACAGAATTAATTCACCCCTCCACTTT,CASTGLDRINSPLHF
.,TRBJ1-1,TRBV15,.,TGTGCCACCAGCAGACCCGATCCACAGAGTGAAGCTTTCTTT,CATSRPDPQSEAFF
.,TRBJ2-1,TRBV7-2,TRBD1,TGTGCCAGCAGCTCTCAGGGGGATGAGCAGTTCTTC,CASSSQGDEQFF
once,TRBJ1-4,TRBV7-3,.,TGTGCCAGCAGCTCCGGGGGCGGCGAAAAACTGTTTTTT,CASSSGGGEKLFF
.,TRBJ1-3,TRBV4-2,.,TGTGCCAGCAGCCAATGGACTGGAAACACCATATATTTT,CASSQWTGNTIYF
.,TRBJ2-4,TRBV5-4,TRBD1,TGTGCCAGCAGCTATTATTCCGGGACAGGGGTGAACATTCAGTACTTC,CASSYYSGTGVNIQYF
.,TRBJ1-2,TRBV11-3,.,TGTGCCAGCAGCGATAACTATGGCTACACCTTC,CASSDNYGYTF
.,TRBJ1-1,TRBV7-2,.,TGTGCCAGCAGCTTAGCGTCCAGGTCGAACACTGAAGCTTTCTTT,CASSLASRSNTEAFF